This TCR beta chain was found in a study of vaccination effects on CD4 cells after COVID-19 (dated by TCRdb to 2021 to 2024). Some background on the complete study: Post-vaccine samples across the study were collected a median of 72 days after the second dose, with a range of 14 to 241. SARS-CoV-2 spike-specific CD4+ TCR repertoires from before and after mRNA vaccination were compared in COVID-19 convalescent patients and in infection-naive vaccine recipients. Altogether, over 9 COVID-19 convalescent patients and several SARS-CoV-2-naive healthy vaccine recipients made up the full study. The Oncomine TCR Beta short-read assay on an Illumina iSeq 100 was used to sequence cultures from other donors in the study. Results and caveats for the whole study, not just this receptor: Among healthy vaccine recipients, nearly all vaccine-induced clones were SARS-CoV-2 mono-reactive, and just 1 of 255 was cross-reactive with common cold coronaviruses. The study was limited by a small number of convalescent patients, and early post-infection timepoints were lacking. Both infection-induced and vaccine-induced clones contracted markedly at late post-vaccination timepoints, which is consistent with waning T cell responses.

In the ViraFEST assay, PBMC were stimulated with viral peptide pools, and TCR sequencing was then used to find antigen-specific CD4+ T cell clonotypes based on their expansion. After around 11 days of culture, CD4+ T cells were isolated with the EasySep CD4+ T cell isolation kit. Participants received two doses of either the BNT162b2 or the mRNA-1273 mRNA SARS-CoV-2 vaccine. The absence of prior SARS-CoV-2 infection in healthy vaccine recipients was confirmed by negative nucleocapsid antibodies before and after vaccination. Each well held 2 million to 2.5 million PBMC cultured in IMDM containing approximately 5% human AB serum, around 10 IU/ml IL-2 and gentamicin, along with approximately 10 ug/ml peptides. Half of the culture medium was replaced with fresh IL-2-containing medium on days 3 and 7. Unless otherwise noted, each peptide stimulation condition was cultured in triplicate wells. Using Ficoll-Paque Plus gradient centrifugation, PBMC were separated from whole blood and then either used fresh or cryopreserved at -140C. The spike proteins of SARS-CoV-2 and of the common cold coronaviruses HCoV-NL63, HCoV-OC43 and HCoV-229E were spanned by overlapping peptide pools. The QIAamp micro DNA kit was used to extract genomic DNA from the cultured CD4+ T cells.

About this clone itself: No antigen is known for it. No much larger clone exists at a distance of one base, and base qualities are not known.

Receptor libraries were prepared by the immunoSEQ multiplex PCR assay. DNA from the CD4+ T cells that had been cultured and isolated underwent TCR beta CDR3 sequencing. The published analysis was carried out like this. Non-productive TCR sequences were removed, reads were trimmed to the CDR3 region, and CDR3s of at least 7 amino acids were retained. Antigen-specific clonotypes were identified with the MANAFEST web app by comparing expansion in peptide wells against reference cultures. For clones to be considered positive, expansion at FDR<0.05 versus reference and all other wells, an odds ratio above 5, and a frequency above 0.1% in two replicate wells were required. Clonotypes significantly expanded in SARS-CoV-2 spike wells and in at least one common cold coronavirus spike condition were defined as cross-reactive. Using the stringdist R package, CDR3 similarity was measured by Levenshtein distance, and unrooted trees were constructed with ape in R 3.6.1. Not all clones reach the TCRdb copy of this immuneACCESS table, which keeps in-frame sequences only. Checked studies attribute under half of the gap to unresolved V genes and leave the rest unexplained. V and J calls and clone size are copied from that table; D and trimming were computed from the DNA. This sample lists tens of thousands of clones; roughly 79% were detected once. The ten most abundant clones make up about 0.91% of the sample.

Sequences were derived from CD4+ T cells from PBMCs cultured with HCoV-OC43 spike peptides, sampled after COVID-19 vaccination. The cell subset or site label for this specimen denotes: HCoV-OC43 spike overlapping peptide pool stimulation. The source is a human donor who received a COVID-19 vaccine.

The CDR3 in this case is CASSGSTTDTQYF. The DNA reads as follows: TGTGCCAGCAGTGGGTCAACCACAGATACGCAGTATTTT. The chain uses TRBV6-2 or TRBV6-3 and TRBJ2-3; the D gene cannot be resolved reliably. V loses 5 bases, J loses 2 bases, and the germline ends lie 8 bases apart. CDR1 MNHEY and CDR2 SVGEGT were looked up in the germline V gene. From its cysteine to its phenylalanine, the CDR3 spans 13 amino acids. This entry keeps only the CDR3 DNA: 39 bases, framed from base 1.